The next 18 T cell receptor beta chains were all read from a single sample in a study of blood T cell repertoires in COVID-19. The assay was immunoSEQ multiplex PCR, and TCRdb's table has in-frame clones only and misses some. Here the sample spans tens of thousands of clones, around 83% being singletons. Material for sequencing was peripheral blood. These receptor sequences come from a man aged 60 to 69 with active COVID-19.

V is TRBV18 and J is TRBJ1-1; TRBD1 is a possible D gene (6 bases). The V gene's germline CDR1 is KGHSH and CDR2 LQKENI. This CDR3 spans 14 amino acids. V was trimmed by 3 bases and J by 5 bases, leaving 13 bases between them. The CDR3 DNA follows: TGTGCCAGCTCACCTCAGGGGTTTGTAACTGAAGCTTTCTTT. Protein: CASSPQGFVTEAFF.

The chain is built from TRBV7-3 and TRBJ2-3; TRBD2 is a possible D gene (5 bases). Looked up from germline, CDR1 is SGHTA and CDR2 is FQGTGA. The CDR3 totals 13 residues. V dropped 4 bases and J dropped 0 bases, with 5 bases sitting between them. CDR3 coding DNA: TGTGCCAGCAGCTCGGGGAGCACAGATACGCAGTATTTT. This codes for CASSSGSTDTQYF.

The V gene is TRBV7-8, the J gene TRBJ2-1; 7 bases align to TRBD1. CDR1 is SGHVS and CDR2 is FQNEAQ in the germline V gene. V gave up 5 bases and J gave up 2 bases; unmatched junction bases: 6. CDR3 size: 15 residues. The CDR3 bases are TGTGCCAGCAGCAAGCAGGGACAGACCTACAATGAGCAGTTCTTC. This translates into CASSKQGQTYNEQFF.

In its sample, this clone was seen once. The chain employs TRBV4-1 and TRBJ2-1, with 12 bases fitting TRBD2. The V gene's germline CDR1 is MGHRA and CDR2 YSYEKL. The trim removed 5 bases at V and 3 bases at J, leaving 5 bases unmatched. The CDR3 totals 16 residues. In DNA form, the CDR3 reads TGCGCCAGCAGCAACGGACTAGCGGGAAACTACAATGAGCAGTTCTTC. This gives the protein CASSNGLAGNYNEQFF.

The chain is built from TRBV19 and TRBJ1-2; no clear D. The CDR3 is 15 residues long. Germline V gene sequence: CDR1 LNHDA, CDR2 SQIVND (reference sequence). V was cut by 6 bases and J by 4 bases, with 18 bases left in between. CDR3 nucleotide sequence: TGTGCCAGTAGCCAACGGTGGGAGGCTCTCTATGGCTACACCTTC. As protein: CASSQRWEALYGYTF.

The chain has TRBV30 and TRBJ2-2, with D hard to call. CDR1 and CDR2 (germline): GTSNPN, SVGIG (reference sequence). CDR3 size: 13 residues. The ends were cut back, 2 bases at V and 1 base at J, with 5 bases in the middle. CDR3 nucleotide sequence: TGTGCCTGGAGTCTCCTGAACACCGGGGAGCTGTTTTTT. Amino acids: CAWSLLNTGELFF.

The rearrangement uses TRBV19 and TRBJ1-6; a possible D gene is TRBD1 (5 bases). V shed 1 base and J shed 5 bases, with 18 bases lying between them. This CDR3 is built from 18 residues. Germline V gene lookup returns CDR1 LNHDA and CDR2 SQIVND (reference sequence). CDR3 in amino acids: CASSIAGFGGSDNSPLHF. For the CDR3, the DNA is TGTGCCAGTAGTATAGCGGGTTTCGGGGGTTCGGATAATTCACCCCTCCACTTT.

The CDR3 region has the DNA TGTGCCAGCAGTATGACTAGCGGGATCTCCTACGAGCAGTACTTC. Protein: CASSMTSGISYEQYF. This chain joins TRBV27 and TRBJ2-7, with 11 positions matching TRBD2. The germline V gene encodes CDR1 MNHEY and CDR2 SMNVEV (reference sequence). The CDR3 is 15 residues long. Losses at the gene ends were 5 bases for V and 0 bases for J; bases not matched to a gene: 3.

The chain employs TRBV6-5 and TRBJ2-5; 7 bases are shared with TRBD1. The V and J ends lost 5 bases and 5 bases, in that order; junction bases with no gene match: 11. The CDR3 has 15 amino acids. The germline V gene has CDR1 MNHEY and CDR2 SVGAGI. In DNA form, the CDR3 reads TGTGCCAGCAGTCCCAGACAGGGTTGGAGGGAGACCCAGTACTTC. Translating it yields CASSPRQGWRETQYF.

This clone appeared a few times. This rearrangement joins TRBV2 to TRBJ2-7, with 11 bases that match TRBD2. CDR1 SNHLY and CDR2 FYNNEI come from the germline V gene. Unmatched junction bases numbered 14, after V lost 6 bases and J lost 7 bases. The CDR3 runs 16 residues. CDR3: CASRSALSGREGEQYF. CDR3 in DNA: TGTGCCAGCAGATCAGCCCTTAGCGGGAGGGAAGGGGAGCAGTACTTC.

The genes are TRBV7-3 and TRBJ2-2; 8 nucleotides line up with TRBD2. CDR3 length: 15 residues. Trimming took 5 bases from V and 4 from J; bases not matched to a gene: 6. Germline lookup yields CDR1 SGHTA and CDR2 FQGTGA. CDR3 DNA: TGTGCCAGCAGCCTAAGCGGGGGCTCCACCGGGGAGCTGTTTTTT. Translating it yields CASSLSGGSTGELFF.

This clone was seen a handful of times. The J gene is TRBJ1-3, the V gene TRBV11-3, with TRBD1 as a possible D gene (5 bases). CDR3 length: 14 amino acids. Germline V CDR1 and CDR2: SGHNT, YENEEA. V lost 5 bases to trimming and J lost 1 base, with 9 bases between them. Here the CDR3 reads CASSDSASGNTIYF. CDR3 DNA sequence: TGTGCCAGCAGCGACAGTGCATCTGGAAACACCATATATTTT.

The chain is built from TRBV6-5 and TRBJ1-5; 8 positions match TRBD1. The CDR3 has 15 amino acids. Trimming at V came to 7 bases and at J to 5 bases, leaving 10 bases not matched to a gene. From germline, CDR1 is MNHEY and CDR2 SVGAGI. DNA of the CDR3: TGTGCCAGCAAGGCCGGCAGGGGGCTGGATCAGCCCCAGCATTTT. Translated: CASKAGRGLDQPQHF.

This chain connects TRBV7-2 to TRBJ2-7, with D possibly matching TRBD2 (5 bases). Germline-derived CDR1 and CDR2 are SGHTA and FQGNSA. The CDR3 contains 14 residues. V was trimmed by 5 bases and J by 3 bases, leaving 14 bases between them. The CDR3: CASSPLLRVYEQYF. The CDR3 nucleotides read TGTGCCAGCAGCCCCCTCTTGCGGGTCTACGAGCAGTACTTC.

The V and J genes are TRBV19 and TRBJ1-1; D gene ambiguous. The CDR3 has 13 amino acids. Germline V gene sequence: CDR1 LNHDA, CDR2 SQIVND (reference sequence). The germline V and J ends were trimmed by 4 bases and 3 bases, with 9 bases remaining between them. CDR3 nucleotides: TGTGCCAGTAGTAACCGGCGGGACACTGAAGCTTTCTTT. Translating it yields CASSNRRDTEAFF.

Regarding this clone: Additional DNA sequences in this sample encode the identical CDR3. The CDR3 DNA reads as TGTGCCAGCAGTTTAATGCAGGGGGCGTACAATGAGCAGTTCTTC. Its protein is CASSLMQGAYNEQFF. The rearrangement links TRBV28 to TRBJ2-1; 8 bases match TRBD1. This CDR3 is 15 amino acids long. The germline CDR1 and CDR2 sequences are MDHEN and SYDVKM. V shed 2 bases, J shed 4 bases, and the junction held 4 bases outside the gene matches.

This rearrangement joins TRBV2 to TRBJ2-7; TRBD2 aligns across 9 bases. CDR1 is SNHLY and CDR2 is FYNNEI in the germline V gene. V was pared by 4 bases and J by 7 bases, with 5 bases of the junction left unmatched. The CDR3 has 13 residues. The CDR3 loop is CASSVAGVWEQYF. The CDR3 bases are TGTGCCAGCAGTGTAGCGGGAGTATGGGAGCAGTACTTC.

This clone has only one observation. The V call is TRBV11-2, the J call TRBJ1-2; D is undetermined. Germline V CDR1 and CDR2: SGHAT, FQNNGV. Trimming took 5 bases from V and 1 from J, leaving 20 bases between them. CDR3 size: 17 residues. The CDR3 region is CASSPGEGLWGNYGYTF. CDR3 coding DNA: TGTGCCAGCAGCCCCGGGGAAGGGCTGTGGGGTAACTATGGCTACACCTTC.